This T cell receptor (beta chain) comes out of a study of control samples from healthy donors and cancer patients. Germline CDR1 and CDR2: SGHVS and FNYEAQ. This CDR3 has 16 residues. V was clipped by 1 base and J by 2 bases, with 11 bases between them. Assay: immunoSEQ multiplex PCR; the TCRdb copy retains only in-frame clones and omits some. The sample holds over 150,000 clones, around 94% seen once. The chain uses TRBV7-6 and TRBJ2-2, with D perhaps TRBD1 (5 bases). The sequenced sample was PBMCs. The source is a man between 60 and 70 years old with colorectal cancer. CDR3 nucleotides: TGTGCCAGCAGCTTAGAGGTAAGGGGAAACACCGGGGAGCTGTTTTTT. This sequence encodes CASSLEVRGNTGELFF.